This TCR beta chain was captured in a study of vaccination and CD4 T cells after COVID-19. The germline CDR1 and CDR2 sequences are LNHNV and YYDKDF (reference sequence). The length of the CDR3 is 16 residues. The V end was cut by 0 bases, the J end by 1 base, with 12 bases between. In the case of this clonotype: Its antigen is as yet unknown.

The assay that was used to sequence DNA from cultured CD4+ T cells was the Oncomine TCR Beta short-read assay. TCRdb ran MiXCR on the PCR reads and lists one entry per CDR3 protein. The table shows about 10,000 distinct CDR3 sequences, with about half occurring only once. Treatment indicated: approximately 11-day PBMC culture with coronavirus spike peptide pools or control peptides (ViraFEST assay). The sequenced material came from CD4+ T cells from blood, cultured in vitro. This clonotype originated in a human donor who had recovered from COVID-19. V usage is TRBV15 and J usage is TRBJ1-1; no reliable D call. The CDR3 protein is CATSRDPPASNTEAFF. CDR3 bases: TGTGCCACCAGCAGAGATCCCCCGGCCTCGAACACTGAAGCTTTCTTT. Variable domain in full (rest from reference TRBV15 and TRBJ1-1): DAMVIQNPRYQVTQFGKPVTLSCSQTLNHNVMYWYQQKSSQAPKLLFHYYDKDFNNEADTPDNFQSRRPNTSFCFLDIRSPGLGDTAMYLCATSRDPPASNTEAFFGQGTRLTVV.